The text below deals with one T cell receptor beta chain. Participants came from under 30 US areas, aged roughly 18 to 95 years. The source of the sample is a study of blood T cell repertoires in COVID-19. Study-level background: PBMCs, B-cell-depleted T cells, or T cells were the source of the cDNA or gDNA that made up the material.

Sequencing was performed with immunoSEQ multiplex PCR; in TCRdb, only in-frame clones are kept and a portion is missing. The sample lists approximately 390,000 clones; about 86% were seen once. The CDR3 is made up of 13 amino acids. Germline V CDR1 and CDR2: MNHEY, SVGAGI. Deletions cut 8 bases from V and 3 bases from J, with 14 bases between. The chain recombines TRBV6-5 with TRBJ2-7; a possible D gene is TRBD1 (6 bases). The TCR originated in a woman in her fifties or sixties who had recovered from COVID-19. Sequencing input: PBMCs or T cells enriched from blood (not recorded which). The CDR3, as DNA: TGTGCCAGCGGGTCGGACAGTCTCTACGAGCAGTACTTC. Translated, it gives CASGSDSLYEQYF.